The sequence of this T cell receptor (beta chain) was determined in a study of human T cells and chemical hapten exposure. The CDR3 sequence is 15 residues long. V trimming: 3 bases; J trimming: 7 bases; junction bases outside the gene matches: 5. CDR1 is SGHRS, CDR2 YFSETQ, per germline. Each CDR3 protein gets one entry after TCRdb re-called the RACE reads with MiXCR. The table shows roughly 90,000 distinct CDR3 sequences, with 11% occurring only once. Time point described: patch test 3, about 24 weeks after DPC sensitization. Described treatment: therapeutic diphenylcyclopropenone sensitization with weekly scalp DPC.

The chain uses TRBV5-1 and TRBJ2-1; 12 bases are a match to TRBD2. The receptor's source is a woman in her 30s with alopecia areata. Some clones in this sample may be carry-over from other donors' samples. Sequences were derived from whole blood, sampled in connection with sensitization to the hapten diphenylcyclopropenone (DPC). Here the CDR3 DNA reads TGCGCCAGCAGCTCCTCAGGGACTAGCGGGAATGAGCAGTTCTTC. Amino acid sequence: CASSSSGTSGNEQFF.